This T cell receptor beta chain was identified during a study of T cell responses to AZD1222 COVID-19 vaccine. Study-wide results and limits: It should be noted that donors were predominantly white British and more often female, and clonal diversity was possibly underestimated. It was only after the peak T cell response that any repertoires were sampled. A rise in Spike-specific TCR breadth and depth followed two AZD1222 doses.

The repertoire was sequenced with immunoSEQ multiplex PCR; TCRdb's copy has only in-frame clones and lacks some. This sample has fewer than 150,000 clones; over 80% occur once, and the top ten carry around 8.2%. In its sample, this clone was seen once. Antigen unknown. The V gene lost 6 bases and the J gene lost 1 base, with 19 bases spanning the gap. The length of the CDR3 is 17 residues. Germline V gene data show CDR1 as MNHEY and CDR2 as SMNVEV (reference sequence). Second-dose schedules of about 4 or about 12 weeks were combined. The sequence came from an adult who received the AZD1222 COVID-19 vaccine. The genes are TRBV27 and TRBJ2-1; D might be TRBD1 (5 bases). Sequenced material: peripheral blood, taken 28 days after the second AZD1222 dose. The CDR3 here is CASRTGHSRASYNEQFF. In DNA form, the CDR3 reads TGTGCCAGCAGAACAGGTCATTCTAGGGCATCCTACAATGAGCAGTTCTTC.